The present T cell receptor (beta chain) was sequenced within a study of blood T cell repertoires in COVID-19. Whole-study context: The United States, Italy and Spain provided the acute and convalescent COVID-19 samples.

This study enrolled people aged roughly 18 to 89 from approximately 25 US geographic areas. Allocation to cohorts depended on clinical history reported by the participants. Only in-frame clones appear in the TCRdb table, and some are missing; sequencing was by immunoSEQ multiplex PCR. The table records over 350,000 clones, around nine tenths of them present only once. Trimming removed 6 bases from V and 1 base from J, with 9 bases in between. This CDR3 contains 13 residues. What was sequenced was PBMCs or T cells enriched from blood (not recorded which). The sequence was obtained from a woman aged 45-59 years who had recovered from COVID-19. The gene calls are TRBV12-3 or TRBV12-4 and TRBJ1-1; D ambiguous. In DNA, the CDR3 is TGTGCCAGCAGATTCACACAGAACACTGAAGCTTTCTTT. The encoded protein is CASRFTQNTEAFF.